Listed here are 21 T cell receptor beta chains from one sample, sequenced in a study of beta chain features in type 1 diabetes. Study results and caveats: In every one of the four CD4+ subsets, TCRB CDR3s were moderately but significantly shorter in Type 1 diabetes patients.

Expressed TCRB transcripts were sequenced after all isolated RNA was converted to cDNA. Repertoires were generated with immunoSEQ multiplex PCR, while TCRdb's copy carries only in-frame clones and drops some. The sample has over 150,000 clones, 6.5% to 10% seen once. The antigens for these receptors are not known. The source material was central memory CD4+ T cells from blood. The receptors derive from a woman aged 18-29 years with type 1 diabetes.

This clone was counted between two and nine times. V and J are TRBV10-3 and TRBJ1-5; 7 bases match TRBD1. V lost 3 bases to trimming and J lost 7 bases; unmatched junction nucleotides: 3. Per germline, CDR1 ENHRY and CDR2 SYGVKD. CDR3 length: 13 residues. CDR3 sequence (DNA): TGTGCCATCAGTGAATACAGGGGACAGCCCCAGCATTTT. Amino acid sequence: CAISEYRGQPQHF.

The chain links TRBV5-1 to TRBJ2-5; the D is unclear. The CDR3 runs to 12 residues. V was pared by 4 bases and J by 5 bases, with 9 bases between. CDR1 and CDR2 (germline): SGHRS, YFSETQ. The CDR3 nucleotides are TGCGCCAGCAGCCCCGTATCCGAGACCCAGTACTTC. Its translation: CASSPVSETQYF.

In its sample, this clone was seen a few times. The gene calls are TRBV19 and TRBJ1-5; TRBD1 matches 7 bases. The V gene's germline CDR1 is LNHDA and CDR2 SQIVND (reference sequence). With 3 bases clipped from V and 4 bases from J, the junction kept 3 bases outside the gene matches. This CDR3 is built from 14 residues. The CDR3 here is CASSMGQTNQPQHF. CDR3 DNA: TGTGCCAGTAGTATGGGACAGACTAATCAGCCCCAGCATTTT.

This clone has more than one count but fewer than ten. The genes are TRBV14 and TRBJ1-2; 10 nucleotides align to TRBD1. The CDR3 is 14 amino acids. The ends lost 4 bases at V and 3 bases at J; junction bases unmatched: 2. Germline loops: CDR1 SGHDN, CDR2 FVKESK. This CDR3 is CASSPGTGDYGYTF. The CDR3 nucleotides are TGTGCCAGCAGCCCTGGGACAGGGGACTATGGCTACACCTTC.

The table lists this clone with a few counts. The chain couples TRBV5-6 to TRBJ1-1; D not resolved. The germline V and J ends were trimmed by 4 bases and 2 bases, with 6 bases remaining between them. The CDR3 has 12 amino acids. The germline CDR1 and CDR2 sequences are SGHDT and YYEEEE. The CDR3: CASSLANTEAFF. The CDR3, as DNA: TGTGCCAGCAGCCTGGCTAACACTGAAGCTTTCTTT.

This clone was counted a few times. The sample has other DNA sequences that encode this CDR3 too. The CDR3 here is CASSVDSRAYEQYF. CDR3 sequence (DNA): TGTGCCAGCAGCGTAGATAGCAGGGCCTACGAGCAGTACTTC. This chain links TRBV9 with TRBJ2-7; the D gene is possibly TRBD1 (5 bases). The V end was cut by 0 bases, the J end by 2 bases, with 9 bases between. CDR3 length: 14 amino acids. Germline-derived CDR1 and CDR2 are SGDLS and YYNGEE.

This clone turned up a few times. V is TRBV7-2 and J is TRBJ2-1; 15 positions match TRBD2. Germline assignment: CDR1 SGHTA and CDR2 FQGNSA. CDR3 length: 14 amino acids. Trimming removed 10 bases from V and 9 bases from J; junction bases left unmatched: 7. CDR3 residues: CATGPGLAGGEQFF. DNA for the CDR3: TGTGCCACAGGACCGGGACTAGCGGGAGGTGAGCAGTTCTTC.

The table lists this clone with a few counts. The chain combines TRBV4-1 with TRBJ2-3, with 11 positions matching TRBD2. With 2 bases clipped from V and 3 bases from J, the junction kept 7 bases outside the gene matches. The CDR3 runs to 17 residues. Germline V gene sequence: CDR1 MGHRA, CDR2 YSYEKL. CDR3 in amino acids: CASSQSQASGRTDTQYF. In nucleotides, the CDR3 is TGCGCCAGCAGCCAATCCCAAGCTAGCGGGAGGACAGATACGCAGTATTTT.

This clone occurred a few times. The chain links TRBV4-2 to TRBJ2-5; TRBD2 matches 9 bases. V trimming: 2 bases; J trimming: 6 bases; junction bases outside the gene matches: 7. The CDR3 extends over 15 amino acids. The germline CDR1 and CDR2 sequences are LGHNA and YNFKEQ. In nucleotides, the CDR3 is TGTGCCAGCAGCCAACCGGCCGCGGGAGGGCAGACCCAGTACTTC. Translated: CASSQPAAGGQTQYF.

The V gene is TRBV5-5, the J gene TRBJ2-1, with D possibly being TRBD2 (6 bases). This CDR3 comprises 14 residues. Germline V gene sequence: CDR1 SGHKS, CDR2 YYEKEE (reference sequence). The ends were cut back, 2 bases at V and 9 bases at J, with 15 bases in the middle. CDR3 loop: CASSLGLREAEQFF. In DNA, the CDR3 is TGTGCCAGCAGCTTAGGGCTCAGGGAGGCTGAGCAGTTCTTC.

This clone was observed a handful of times. The J gene is TRBJ1-2, the V gene TRBV18; TRBD1 aligns across 7 bases. The germline CDR1 and CDR2 sequences are KGHSH and LQKENI. V gave up 3 bases and J gave up 7 bases; unmatched junction bases: 11. This CDR3 is built from 15 residues. CDR3 DNA sequence: TGTGCCAGCTCACCGGGCAGGGACAGACCTATTGGCTACACCTTC. It codes for CASSPGRDRPIGYTF. The full variable domain, with the rest looked up from reference TRBV18 and TRBJ1-2, is NAGVMQNPRHLVRRRGQEARLRCSPMKGHSHVYWYRQLPEEGLKFMVYLQKENIIDESGMPKERFSAEFPKEGPSILRIQQVVRGDSAAYFCASSPGRDRPIGYTFGSGTRLTVV.

The V and J genes are TRBV4-3 and TRBJ1-3, with TRBD1 matching over 9 bases. Looked up from germline, CDR1 is LGHNA and CDR2 is YSLEER. The J segment lost 4 bases and the V segment lost 0 bases, leaving 4 bases of the junction unmatched. This CDR3 has 16 amino acids. The CDR3 nucleotides are TGCGCCAGCAGCCAAGATCACAGGGGGCCCGGAAACACCATATATTTT. Protein sequence: CASSQDHRGPGNTIYF.

The chain joins TRBV25-1 to TRBJ1-2; no clear D. The CDR3 is 11 amino acids. Germline values: CDR1 MGHDK, CDR2 SYGVNS. V shed 4 bases and J shed 6 bases, with 6 bases lying between them. Here the CDR3 reads CASSVQDGYTF. In DNA form, the CDR3 reads TGTGCCAGCAGTGTTCAGGATGGCTACACCTTC.

This clone was seen more than once but under ten times. The chain carries TRBV25-1 and TRBJ1-5, with TRBD1 as a possible D gene (6 bases). This CDR3 has 14 residues. Germline V gene lookup returns CDR1 MGHDK and CDR2 SYGVNS. V dropped 3 bases and J dropped 7 bases, with 13 bases sitting between them. The CDR3 region is CASSDSGHRQPQHF. CDR3 nucleotides: TGTGCCAGCAGTGATTCGGGACACCGGCAGCCCCAGCATTTT.

The chain joins TRBV28 to TRBJ1-5; the D is unclear. CDR3 length: 15 amino acids. Trimming stripped 2 bases from V and 0 bases from J, with 8 bases between. Germline CDR1 MDHEN, CDR2 SYDVKM. CDR3 protein: CASSLPTVSNQPQHF. The CDR3 nucleotides read TGTGCCAGCAGTTTACCCACAGTTAGCAATCAGCCCCAGCATTTT.

V and J are TRBV6-1 and TRBJ1-4; 9 bases fit TRBD1. The CDR3 is made up of 15 amino acids. The germline V gene encodes CDR1 MNHNS and CDR2 SASEGT. Trimming cost V 1 base and J 9 bases; bases outside gene matches: 6. The CDR3 here is CASSEGPGQGKKLFF. The CDR3, as DNA: TGTGCCAGCAGTGAAGGACCGGGACAGGGTAAAAAACTGTTTTTT.

This sequence joins TRBV7-7 and TRBJ2-5; 7 bases line up with TRBD2. Germline loops: CDR1 SSHAT, CDR2 FNYEAQ (reference sequence). With V trimmed by 4 bases and J by 5 bases, 10 bases remained unmatched. This CDR3 contains 15 residues. The CDR3 sequence: CASSSAPGGAETQYF. The DNA for the CDR3 is TGTGCCAGCAGCTCGGCCCCGGGGGGTGCGGAGACCCAGTACTTC.

This rearrangement joins TRBV27 to TRBJ2-3; D not certain. CDR1 is MNHEY and CDR2 is SMNVEV in the germline V gene (reference sequence). CDR3 size: 13 residues. Trimming shortened V by 6 bases and J by 6 bases, and 13 bases separated the two germline ends. DNA for the CDR3: TGTGCCAGCAGCCGCACACATGTGGATACGCAGTATTTT. This sequence encodes CASSRTHVDTQYF.

This clone was detected a few times. The gene calls are TRBV5-4 and TRBJ2-3, with D hard to call. Germline assignment: CDR1 SGHNT and CDR2 YYREEE (reference sequence). The length of the CDR3 is 15 residues. The ends were cut back, 4 bases at V and 2 bases at J, with 14 bases in the middle. The CDR3 nucleotides read TGTGCCAGCAGCCGAACAGCTGACCCCACAGATACGCAGTATTTT. It encodes CASSRTADPTDTQYF.

This sequence joins TRBV28 and TRBJ2-7; 7 bases are a match to TRBD2. Germline V lookup: CDR1 MDHEN, CDR2 SYDVKM. Germline trimming cut 3 bases from V and 5 bases from J; bases unmatched to any gene: 10. This CDR3 has 15 residues. The CDR3 protein is CASSLAGTTWDEQYF. CDR3 nucleotide sequence: TGTGCCAGCAGTTTGGCCGGGACTACCTGGGACGAGCAGTACTTC.

The V and J genes are TRBV11-1 and TRBJ2-3; 9 bases are a match to TRBD1. V lost 3 bases to trimming and J lost 4 bases; unmatched junction nucleotides: 8. Germline CDR1 and CDR2: SGHAT and FQDESV (reference sequence). The CDR3 extends over 16 amino acids. The CDR3 sequence is CASSFYTGGKADTQYF. The CDR3 DNA follows: TGTGCCAGCAGCTTTTATACAGGGGGCAAGGCAGATACGCAGTATTTT.